The 21 T cell receptor beta chains reported below all come from one sample, sequenced in a study of human T cells and chemical hapten exposure. Each CDR3 protein gets one entry after TCRdb re-called the RACE reads with MiXCR. The sample comprises roughly 38,000 distinct CDR3 sequences, 10% to 15% of which are singletons, and 1.5% to 2.5% rests with the top ten. Time point given: pre-sensitization, week 0. Indicated treatment: therapeutic diphenylcyclopropenone sensitization with weekly scalp DPC. The total RNA was obtained from whole blood that was not fractionated. The sample here was whole blood, taken in connection with sensitization to the hapten diphenylcyclopropenone (DPC). These TCRs come from a woman between 40 and 50 years old with alopecia areata. Some clones in this sample may be carry-over from other donors' samples.

The chain recombines TRBV5-4 with TRBJ2-1, with 9 bases that match TRBD2. Trimming removed 0 bases from V and 6 bases from J; junction bases left unmatched: 1. The CDR3 is 14 residues long. Germline V gene lookup returns CDR1 SGHNT and CDR2 YYREEE (reference sequence). CDR3 nucleotides: TGTGCCAGCAGCTTGGGCGGGAGGGCCAATGAGCAGTTCTTC. Protein: CASSLGGRANEQFF.

The sample holds many counts of this clonotype. This chain connects TRBV7-9 to TRBJ1-6; possible D gene TRBD1, 5 bases. Trimming stripped 5 bases from V and 0 bases from J, with 20 bases between. There are 19 residues in the CDR3. The germline V gene encodes CDR1 SEHNR and CDR2 FQNEAQ (reference sequence). The CDR3 sequence: CASSLLRDFPSSYNSPLHF. CDR3 bases: TGTGCCAGCAGCCTTCTCCGGGACTTTCCGAGCTCCTATAATTCACCCCTCCACTTT.

This clonotype has a handful of counts. This chain connects TRBV11-3 to TRBJ2-7, with TRBD2 matching 13 bases. CDR3 length: 16 amino acids. The V gene end was trimmed by 3 bases and the J gene end by 9 bases; junction bases not matched to a gene: 11. The germline gives CDR1 SGHNT, CDR2 YENEEA. The CDR3 protein is CASSFVLAGGPFRQYF. Written as DNA, the CDR3 is TGTGCCAGCAGCTTTGTACTAGCGGGAGGGCCATTTAGGCAGTACTTC.

This sequence joins TRBV20-1 and TRBJ1-1; D may be TRBD1 (5 bases). V lost 3 bases, J lost 5 bases, and 13 bases lay in between. The CDR3 loop spans 13 amino acids. From germline, CDR1 is DFQATT and CDR2 SNEGSKA (reference sequence). CDR3 sequence reads: CSARDIRGTEAFF. CDR3 DNA: TGCAGTGCTAGGGATATACGGGGGACTGAAGCTTTCTTT.

This clonotype was picked up many times. The chain employs TRBV3-1 and TRBJ2-7; D gene ambiguous. Looked up from germline, CDR1 is LGHDT and CDR2 is YNNKEL (reference sequence). The V and J ends lost 4 bases and 3 bases respectively, with 7 bases between them. The CDR3 sequence is 12 residues long. CDR3 DNA sequence: TGTGCCAGCAGCCCGAACCGCTACGAGCAGTACTTC. This gives the protein CASSPNRYEQYF.

The CDR3 coding sequence is TGTGCCAGCAGTCCCCAGACAGGGATCAATCAGCCCCAGCATTTT. Translating it yields CASSPQTGINQPQHF. The chain recombines TRBV6-5 with TRBJ1-5; 7 bases agree with TRBD1. The CDR3 has 15 residues. The ends lost 5 bases at V and 3 bases at J; junction bases unmatched: 7. Germline lookup yields CDR1 MNHEY and CDR2 SVGAGI.

This clonotype came up once. The V and J genes are TRBV4-3 and TRBJ2-3, with unresolved D. The CDR3 runs to 14 residues. In germline, CDR1 is LGHNA, CDR2 YSLEER. Trimming pared 2 bases from V and 6 bases from J, leaving 12 bases between. The CDR3 sequence is CASSQLAPWDTQYF. The CDR3, as DNA: TGCGCCAGCAGCCAACTGGCACCTTGGGATACGCAGTATTTT.

This clonotype was picked up a small number of times. The chain links TRBV29-1 to TRBJ1-2; D gene unclear. V was cut by 6 bases and J by 0 bases, with 5 bases left in between. CDR1 is SQVTM and CDR2 is ANQGSEA in the germline V gene. The CDR3 length is 11 residues. This CDR3 is CSVETNYGYTF. The CDR3 DNA follows: TGCAGCGTGGAAACTAACTATGGCTACACCTTC.

This chain links TRBV10-3 with TRBJ2-7; D is possibly TRBD2 (5 bases). This CDR3 contains 13 residues. Germline loops: CDR1 ENHRY, CDR2 SYGVKD. Trimming stripped 10 bases from V and 1 base from J, with 14 bases between. In DNA, the CDR3 is TGTGCCACCCTCCCGGAGGAGTCCTACGAGCAGTACTTC. Translating gives CATLPEESYEQYF.

In this sample, this clonotype turned up many times. The rearrangement links TRBV20-1 to TRBJ1-1; 8 positions match TRBD1. With V trimmed by 0 bases and J by 11 bases, 8 bases remained unmatched. CDR3 length equals 13 residues. In germline, CDR1 is DFQATT, CDR2 SNEGSKA (reference sequence). The DNA of the CDR3 is TGCAGTGCTAGAGACCCGACAGGGGCGGCGGCTTTCTTT. This encodes CSARDPTGAAAFF.

Many counts were recorded for this clonotype. V is TRBV20-1 and J is TRBJ2-3, with 14 bases that match TRBD2. Germline CDR1 is DFQATT and CDR2 is SNEGSKA (reference sequence). The V and J ends lost 5 bases and 5 bases, in that order; junction bases with no gene match: 3. CDR3 length: 14 amino acids. In nucleotides, the CDR3 is TGCAGTGCTGGGACTAGCGGGGGAGGAGATACGCAGTATTTT. Residues: CSAGTSGGGDTQYF.

The V call is TRBV9, the J call TRBJ2-5; D is perhaps TRBD2 (5 bases). V dropped 1 base and J dropped 2 bases, with 12 bases sitting between them. CDR3 length: 15 amino acids. Germline values: CDR1 SGDLS, CDR2 YYNGEE. The CDR3: CASSVFSDSQETQYF. The CDR3 coding sequence is TGTGCCAGCAGCGTATTTTCGGACTCTCAAGAGACCCAGTACTTC.

About this clonotype: This clone may be a read error of a much larger clone one base away. Because it lacks the conserved phenylalanine or tryptophan at the end, this CDR3 is likely a read error. The chain joins TRBV12-3 or TRBV12-4 to TRBJ2-7; 9 bases are shared with TRBD1. J lost 1 base, V lost 1 base, and 2 bases had no gene match. The CDR3 contains 15 residues. The CDR3 here is CASSLVGTGSYEQYL. CDR3 in DNA: TGTGCCAGCAGTTTAGTGGGGACAGGGTCCTACGAGCAGTACCTC.

This clonotype was found many times. V gene TRBV14 combines with J gene TRBJ2-5; perhaps TRBD2 as D (5 bases). The CDR3 has 14 residues. Germline assignment: CDR1 SGHDN and CDR2 FVKESK. V lost 0 bases and J lost 5, with 10 bases in between. The CDR3, as DNA: TGTGCCAGCAGCCAAGAATTGAGGGCGGAGACCCAGTACTTC. It is translated as CASSQELRAETQYF. Supplemented by reference TRBV14 and TRBJ2-5, the full variable domain reads EAGVTQFPSHSVIEKGQTVTLRCDPISGHDNLYWYRRVMGKEIKFLLHFVKESKQDESGMPNNRFLAERTGGTYSTLKVQPAELEDSGVYFCASSQELRAETQYFGPGTRLLVL.

This clonotype was seen repeatedly, ten times or more. The chain links TRBV28 to TRBJ2-3, with 10 bases that match TRBD1. Looked up from germline, CDR1 is MDHEN and CDR2 is SYDVKM. The CDR3 contains 15 residues. The trim removed 4 bases at V and 2 bases at J, leaving 3 bases unmatched. The CDR3 nucleotides read TGTGCCAGCAGTTCGGGACAGGGGAACACAGATACGCAGTATTTT. Its translation: CASSSGQGNTDTQYF.

Only a few counts were recorded for this clonotype. V gene TRBV9 combines with J gene TRBJ2-1; 7 bases agree with TRBD2. This CDR3 contains 15 residues. Germline CDR1 SGDLS, CDR2 YYNGEE. The J segment lost 2 bases and the V segment lost 3 bases, leaving 5 bases of the junction unmatched. This CDR3 is CASSESGAAYNEQFF. DNA of the CDR3: TGTGCCAGCAGCGAAAGCGGGGCCGCCTACAATGAGCAGTTCTTC.

This clonotype was found many times. This sequence joins TRBV5-5 and TRBJ1-1; D gene unclear. CDR1 and CDR2 from the germline V gene are SGHKS and YYEKEE (reference sequence). CDR3 length: 16 residues. V gave up 4 bases and J gave up 3 bases, with 19 bases separating them. The CDR3 DNA is TGTGCCAGCAGCCCCCGAGAGGGAGATTTCCACACTGAAGCTTTCTTT. This encodes CASSPREGDFHTEAFF.

There are a few counts of this clonotype. The V gene is TRBV28, the J gene TRBJ2-5; 9 bases align to TRBD1. V was clipped by 10 bases and J by 5 bases; unmatched bases: 11. Germline CDR1 is MDHEN and CDR2 is SYDVKM. This CDR3 region has 14 residues. This CDR3 is CATSRLQGAETQYF. Written as DNA, the CDR3 is TGTGCCACCTCACGCTTACAGGGGGCGGAGACCCAGTACTTC.

This clonotype was picked up many times. The V call is TRBV20-1, the J call TRBJ2-4; maybe TRBD1 (6 bases). Germline CDR1 and CDR2: DFQATT and SNEGSKA (reference sequence). This CDR3 is 16 amino acids long. Trimming left V 0 bases short and J 6 bases short, with 18 bases between. The CDR3 DNA is TGCAGTGCTAGAGATGGGACAACCCGGAGTAGAAACATTCAGTACTTC. It encodes CSARDGTTRSRNIQYF.

This clonotype was found many times. This chain links TRBV5-5 with TRBJ1-1; D not certain. Germline V lookup: CDR1 SGHKS, CDR2 YYEKEE (reference sequence). The V and J ends lost 1 base and 0 bases respectively, with 16 bases between them. This CDR3 comprises 17 residues. The CDR3 is CASSLMGSFAMNTEAFF. The CDR3 nucleotides read TGTGCCAGCAGCTTGATGGGAAGCTTCGCTATGAACACTGAAGCTTTCTTT.

Ten or more counts support this clonotype. The J gene is TRBJ1-2, the V gene TRBV21-1; the D segment call TRBD1 is taken from the table without a DNA check. TRBV21-1 is recorded as a pseudogene. This CDR3 region has 13 residues. CDR3 sequence (DNA): TGTGCCAGCAGCAAAGTAGGGGCGAGTGGCTACACCTTC. Its protein product is CASSKVGASGYTF.